The 4 T cell receptor beta chains given below trace back to one sample, sequenced in a study of cytomegalovirus exposure and HLA in healthy donors. PCR used 60 Vbeta primers and 13 Jbeta primers. Here immunoSEQ multiplex PCR was the method, and the copy in TCRdb shows in-frame clones only, minus some. The sample shows about 190,000 clones, about 89% of them seen only once. Sequencing used PBMCs. These TCRs come from a man aged 25 to 45 in good health and CMV-seronegative.

This clone was counted once. This chain uses TRBV25-1 with TRBJ2-5; 10 positions match TRBD1. The CDR3 runs 15 residues. V dropped 3 bases and J dropped 8; count of bases not matched to a gene: 9. Germline CDR1 and CDR2: MGHDK and SYGVNS. CDR3 region: CASSDWDRGGDTQYF. DNA for the CDR3: TGTGCCAGCAGTGATTGGGACAGGGGAGGAGATACCCAGTACTTC.

V gene TRBV4-1 combines with J gene TRBJ1-1, with D tentatively TRBD1 (6 bases). Germline loops: CDR1 MGHRA, CDR2 YSYEKL. The CDR3 spans 14 residues. The ends were cut back, 6 bases at V and 0 bases at J, with 11 bases in the middle. The CDR3 DNA reads as TGCGCCAGCAGACGGCAGGGGATGAACACTGAAGCTTTCTTT. This sequence encodes CASRRQGMNTEAFF.

The rearrangement joins TRBV4-1 to TRBJ2-1; 9 bases are shared with TRBD2. This CDR3 has 19 amino acids. V shed 4 bases, J shed 5 bases, and the junction held 18 bases outside the gene matches. The germline V gene encodes CDR1 MGHRA and CDR2 YSYEKL. Written as DNA, the CDR3 is TGCGCCAGCAGCCCTCCGGCGGGGCGGGAGGGCCTAGAAAACAATGAGCAGTTCTTC. It is translated as CASSPPAGREGLENNEQFF.

The V and J genes are TRBV29-1 and TRBJ2-1, with 7 bases aligning to TRBD2. This CDR3 region has 16 residues. The germline CDR1 and CDR2 sequences are SQVTM and ANQGSEA. Trimming cost V 4 bases and J 8 bases; bases outside gene matches: 17. In nucleotides, the CDR3 is TGCAGCGTTGGCGTTAAATGGGGGGAGGGCAAGGATGAGCAGTTCTTC. This sequence encodes CSVGVKWGEGKDEQFF.